Listed below are T cell receptor beta chains from one sample, sequenced in a study of cytomegalovirus exposure and HLA in healthy donors. Repertoires were generated with immunoSEQ multiplex PCR, while TCRdb's copy carries only in-frame clones and drops some. Among 130,000 to 150,000 clones, about nine tenths were seen once, and the ten largest hold 2.9%. Specimen: PBMCs. The receptors originated from a young man in good health and CMV-seronegative. The CDR3 runs from the conserved cysteine through the conserved F or W. The D gene is left open where the match is weak. Clone sizes are given selectively: once, few, many, or a class where the clone is expanded.

clone size: -; J gene: TRBJ2-7; V gene: TRBV9; D gene: -; CDR3 protein: CASSVGNTYEQYF; CDR3 DNA: TGTGCCAGCAGCGTAGGCAACACCTACGAGCAGTACTTC
clone size: -; J gene: TRBJ1-1; V gene: TRBV7-2; D gene: -; CDR3 protein: CASSSYRNTEAFF; CDR3 DNA: TGTGCCAGCAGCTCCTACAGGAACACTGAAGCTTTCTTT
clone size: -; J gene: TRBJ2-1; V gene: TRBV18; D gene: TRBD2; CDR3 protein: CASSPPGLAGGSYNEQFF; CDR3 DNA: TGTGCCAGCTCACCGCCGGGACTAGCGGGAGGGTCCTACAATGAGCAGTTCTTC
clone size: -; J gene: TRBJ1-1; V gene: TRBV4-1; D gene: -; CDR3 protein: CASSRNHYRNTEAFF; CDR3 DNA: TGCGCCAGCAGCCGCAACCATTACAGGAACACTGAAGCTTTCTTT
clone size: -; J gene: TRBJ2-7; V gene: TRBV7-9; D gene: -; CDR3 protein: CASSFAVEGSSYEQYF; CDR3 DNA: TGTGCCAGCAGCTTTGCGGTGGAGGGTAGCTCCTACGAGCAGTACTTC
clone size: -; J gene: TRBJ2-1; V gene: TRBV27; D gene: TRBD2; CDR3 protein: CASGIAGGYNEQFF; CDR3 DNA: TGTGCCAGCGGCATAGCGGGGGGATACAATGAGCAGTTCTTC
clone size: -; J gene: TRBJ1-2; V gene: TRBV6-5; D gene: -; CDR3 protein: CASSSTPPGHDYGYTF; CDR3 DNA: TGTGCCAGCAGTTCGACGCCGCCCGGACATGACTATGGCTACACCTTC
clone size: -; J gene: TRBJ2-1; V gene: TRBV7-9; D gene: -; CDR3 protein: CASSFPGEQFF; CDR3 DNA: TGTGCCAGCAGCTTCCCAGGTGAGCAGTTCTTC
clone size: -; J gene: TRBJ1-1; V gene: TRBV12-5; D gene: TRBD1; CDR3 protein: CASAYDRAEAFF; CDR3 DNA: TGTGCTAGTGCCTACGACAGGGCAGAAGCTTTCTTT
clone size: -; J gene: TRBJ1-2; V gene: TRBV7-2; D gene: -; CDR3 protein: CASSLKARNNYGYTF; CDR3 DNA: TGTGCCAGCAGCTTAAAAGCGCGGAATAACTATGGCTACACCTTC
clone size: -; J gene: TRBJ1-2; V gene: TRBV6-1; D gene: TRBD1; CDR3 protein: CASSESSRTGYEGYTF; CDR3 DNA: TGTGCCAGCAGTGAAAGCTCCCGGACAGGGTATGAAGGCTACACCTTC
clone size: -; J gene: TRBJ1-4; V gene: TRBV15; D gene: -; CDR3 protein: CATSRGSPEKLFF; CDR3 DNA: TGTGCCACCAGCAGGGGCTCTCCTGAAAAACTGTTTTTT
clone size: -; J gene: TRBJ1-5; V gene: TRBV5-6; D gene: TRBD1; CDR3 protein: CASSLTGVDGQPQHF; CDR3 DNA: TGTGCCAGCAGCTTGACAGGGGTGGATGGGCAGCCCCAGCATTTT
clone size: -; J gene: TRBJ1-1; V gene: TRBV5-1; D gene: -; CDR3 protein: CASSLAQGGNTEAFF; CDR3 DNA: TGCGCCAGCAGCTTGGCCCAGGGAGGAAACACTGAAGCTTTCTTT
clone size: few; J gene: TRBJ1-2; V gene: TRBV19; D gene: -; CDR3 protein: CASSTERDRGYTF; CDR3 DNA: TGTGCCAGTAGTACGGAGCGTGACAGAGGCTACACCTTC
clone size: -; J gene: TRBJ1-5; V gene: TRBV6-6; D gene: -; CDR3 protein: CASSLDRNQPQHF; CDR3 DNA: TGTGCCAGCAGCCTGGACAGAAATCAGCCCCAGCATTTT
clone size: -; J gene: TRBJ1-1; V gene: TRBV7-9; D gene: -; CDR3 protein: CASSSPNLGLMNTEAFF; CDR3 DNA: TGTGCCAGCAGCTCCCCCAACCTGGGCCTCATGAACACTGAAGCTTTCTTT
clone size: -; J gene: TRBJ2-1; V gene: TRBV2; D gene: TRBD2; CDR3 protein: CASSATGTSDRVRQFF; CDR3 DNA: TGTGCCAGCAGTGCGACCGGGACTAGCGACCGGGTGAGGCAGTTCTTC
clone size: -; J gene: TRBJ2-5; V gene: TRBV30; D gene: -; CDR3 protein: CAWTIDRETQYF; CDR3 DNA: TGTGCCTGGACCATTGACAGAGAGACCCAGTACTTC
clone size: -; J gene: TRBJ2-4; V gene: TRBV11-2; D gene: TRBD1; CDR3 protein: CASSLGAAGTGGSIQYF; CDR3 DNA: TGTGCCAGCAGCTTAGGGGCTGCCGGGACAGGGGGATCCATTCAGTACTTC
clone size: -; J gene: TRBJ1-2; V gene: TRBV18; D gene: -; CDR3 protein: CASSPPGPNTLDGYTF; CDR3 DNA: TGTGCCAGCTCACCACCGGGCCCAAATACTTTAGATGGCTACACCTTC
clone size: -; J gene: TRBJ2-5; V gene: TRBV6-1; D gene: TRBD2; CDR3 protein: CASFSAGGGETQYF; CDR3 DNA: TGTGCCAGCTTTTCCGCGGGGGGTGGAGAGACCCAGTACTTC
clone size: -; J gene: TRBJ2-2; V gene: TRBV6-1; D gene: TRBD1; CDR3 protein: CASRGQGGAGELFF; CDR3 DNA: TGTGCCAGCAGGGGACAGGGAGGAGCCGGGGAGCTGTTTTTT
clone size: -; J gene: TRBJ1-1; V gene: TRBV2; D gene: -; CDR3 protein: CASSETRGGAANTEAFF; CDR3 DNA: TGTGCCAGCAGTGAAACCCGGGGCGGGGCAGCAAACACTGAAGCTTTCTTT
clone size: -; J gene: TRBJ1-2; V gene: TRBV6-5; D gene: -; CDR3 protein: CASSYQRTEANYGYTF; CDR3 DNA: TGTGCCAGCAGTTACCAACGGACAGAAGCTAACTATGGCTACACCTTC
clone size: -; J gene: TRBJ2-7; V gene: TRBV6-1; D gene: -; CDR3 protein: CASRGGLQDEQYF; CDR3 DNA: TGTGCCAGCAGGGGGGGGCTACAGGACGAGCAGTACTTC
clone size: -; J gene: TRBJ1-6; V gene: TRBV15; D gene: -; CDR3 protein: CATSRVGYYNSPLHF; CDR3 DNA: TGTGCCACCAGCAGAGTCGGGTACTATAATTCACCCCTCCACTTT
clone size: medium-sized; J gene: TRBJ2-3; V gene: TRBV6-4; D gene: TRBD2; CDR3 protein: CASSPSGGATDTQYF; CDR3 DNA: TGTGCCAGCAGCCCTAGCGGGGGGGCCACAGATACGCAGTATTTT
clone size: -; J gene: TRBJ1-5; V gene: TRBV7-8; D gene: -; CDR3 protein: CASSLASQPQHF; CDR3 DNA: TGTGCCAGCAGCTTAGCGAGTCAGCCCCAGCATTTT
clone size: once; J gene: TRBJ2-1; V gene: TRBV9; D gene: TRBD2; CDR3 protein: CASSVAGSGIYNEQFF; CDR3 DNA: TGTGCCAGCAGCGTAGCCGGTAGCGGGATATACAATGAGCAGTTCTTC
clone size: -; J gene: TRBJ2-3; V gene: TRBV2; D gene: -; CDR3 protein: CAGGTQSYTDTQYF; CDR3 DNA: TGTGCCGGGGGGACTCAAAGCTACACAGATACGCAGTATTTT
clone size: -; J gene: TRBJ2-7; V gene: TRBV6-5; D gene: -; CDR3 protein: CASSLWAGLVDEQYF; CDR3 DNA: TGTGCCAGCAGTTTATGGGCAGGTTTAGTGGACGAGCAGTACTTC
clone size: -; J gene: TRBJ1-1; V gene: TRBV7-6; D gene: TRBD1; CDR3 protein: CASSVRQGSAEAFF; CDR3 DNA: TGTGCCAGCAGCGTGCGACAGGGATCGGCTGAAGCTTTCTTT
clone size: -; J gene: TRBJ1-1; V gene: TRBV27; D gene: -; CDR3 protein: CASSLSPGVNTEAFF; CDR3 DNA: TGTGCCAGCAGTTTATCGCCAGGGGTAAACACTGAAGCTTTCTTT
clone size: -; J gene: TRBJ2-5; V gene: TRBV11-2; D gene: TRBD2; CDR3 protein: CASSSLAGGKTQYF; CDR3 DNA: TGTGCCAGCAGCTCTCTAGCGGGAGGGAAGACCCAGTACTTC
clone size: once; J gene: TRBJ2-3; V gene: TRBV11-2; D gene: TRBD2; CDR3 protein: CASSSTSGSSTDTQYF; CDR3 DNA: TGTGCCAGCAGCTCGACTAGCGGGAGTAGCACAGATACGCAGTATTTT
clone size: -; J gene: TRBJ2-5; V gene: TRBV6-1; D gene: TRBD2; CDR3 protein: CASSRTSGRSETQYF; CDR3 DNA: TGTGCCAGCAGCCGGACTAGCGGGAGATCGGAGACCCAGTACTTC
clone size: -; J gene: TRBJ2-6; V gene: TRBV29-1; D gene: TRBD1; CDR3 protein: CSVLDGGTGYAGANVLTF; CDR3 DNA: TGCAGCGTCCTTGATGGAGGGACAGGGTACGCTGGGGCCAACGTCCTGACTTTC
clone size: few; J gene: TRBJ2-6; V gene: TRBV30; D gene: TRBD1; CDR3 protein: CAWSLGQGGLSGANVLTF; CDR3 DNA: TGTGCCTGGAGTCTCGGACAGGGAGGTCTTTCTGGGGCCAACGTCCTGACTTTC
clone size: -; J gene: TRBJ1-5; V gene: TRBV6-6; D gene: -; CDR3 protein: CASSRKMIDTDQPQHF; CDR3 DNA: TGTGCCAGCAGCCGGAAGATGATAGACACGGATCAGCCCCAGCATTTT
clone size: -; J gene: TRBJ2-1; V gene: TRBV29-1; D gene: TRBD2; CDR3 protein: CSATPLPRGSSYNEQFF; CDR3 DNA: TGCAGCGCAACACCTTTGCCGCGGGGGAGCTCCTACAATGAGCAGTTCTTC
clone size: -; J gene: TRBJ2-1; V gene: TRBV7-9; D gene: TRBD1; CDR3 protein: CASSWTGAREQFF; CDR3 DNA: TGTGCCAGCAGCTGGACAGGCGCCCGTGAGCAGTTCTTC
clone size: -; J gene: TRBJ1-6; V gene: TRBV7-9; D gene: -; CDR3 protein: CASSTGDSPLHF; CDR3 DNA: TGTGCCAGCAGCACGGGGGATTCACCCCTCCACTTT
clone size: -; J gene: TRBJ1-1; V gene: TRBV9; D gene: -; CDR3 protein: CASSVSGGRGTEAFF; CDR3 DNA: TGTGCCAGCAGCGTATCCGGGGGGCGAGGCACTGAAGCTTTCTTT
clone size: -; J gene: TRBJ2-6; V gene: TRBV7-2; D gene: -; CDR3 protein: CASSLVMGPGANVLTF; CDR3 DNA: TGTGCCAGCAGCTTAGTCATGGGGCCTGGGGCCAACGTCCTGACTTTC
clone size: once; J gene: TRBJ1-5; V gene: TRBV30; D gene: TRBD1; CDR3 protein: CAWAGQFSNQPQHF; CDR3 DNA: TGTGCCTGGGCGGGACAGTTTAGCAATCAGCCCCAGCATTTT
clone size: once; J gene: TRBJ1-5; V gene: TRBV2; D gene: TRBD1; CDR3 protein: CASSFSRDRGSRNNQPQHF; CDR3 DNA: TGTGCCAGCAGTTTTTCCCGGGACAGGGGGTCTCGGAACAATCAGCCCCAGCATTTT
clone size: -; J gene: TRBJ2-4; V gene: TRBV14; D gene: TRBD1; CDR3 protein: CASSQGGGTGVLAKNIQYF; CDR3 DNA: TGTGCCAGCAGCCAAGGGGGCGGGACAGGGGTCCTAGCCAAAAACATTCAGTACTTC
clone size: -; J gene: TRBJ2-5; V gene: TRBV6-5; D gene: -; CDR3 protein: CASSYSFTGLETQYF; CDR3 DNA: TGTGCCAGCAGTTACTCGTTCACAGGTCTTGAGACCCAGTACTTC
clone size: once; J gene: TRBJ2-3; V gene: TRBV6-5; D gene: TRBD1; CDR3 protein: CASSPGQGATDTQYF; CDR3 DNA: TGTGCCAGCAGTCCGGGACAGGGGGCGACAGATACGCAGTATTTT
clone size: -; J gene: TRBJ1-2; V gene: TRBV15; D gene: -; CDR3 protein: CATSREAPANYGYTF; CDR3 DNA: TGTGCCACCAGCAGAGAAGCCCCCGCTAACTATGGCTACACCTTC
clone size: -; J gene: TRBJ2-3; V gene: TRBV9; D gene: -; CDR3 protein: CASSASGLNTDTQYF; CDR3 DNA: TGTGCCAGCAGCGCATCGGGACTGAACACAGATACGCAGTATTTT